The 20 T cell receptor beta chains presented below share a single source sample, sequenced in a study of T cells in Graves' hyperthyroidism and ophthalmopathy. TCR beta CDR3 regions were amplified from RNA. The primer set for the first-round RT-PCR of the TCR CDR3 was HTBI. TCRdb re-called the multiplex PCR reads with MiXCR, one entry per CDR3 protein. The table records roughly 640,000 distinct CDR3 sequences, around 15% of them present only once. What was sequenced was blood. These receptors all stem from a woman aged 40 to 49 with Graves' ophthalmopathy.

This clonotype was picked up a small number of times. This sequence joins TRBV28 and TRBJ1-6, with no clear D. CDR1 and CDR2 from the germline V gene are MDHEN and SYDVKM. The CDR3 is made up of 15 amino acids. Trimming cost V 5 bases and J 6 bases, with 14 bases left between them. This CDR3 is CASSVDPAINSPLHF. CDR3 bases: TGTGCCAGCAGTGTAGACCCAGCAATTAATTCACCCCTCCACTTT.

This clonotype was seen at least ten times. The CDR3 spells CASSSGTSAYEQFF. CDR3 nucleotide sequence: TGCGCCAGCAGCTCCGGGACTAGCGCTTATGAGCAGTTCTTC. The J gene is TRBJ2-1, the V gene TRBV5-1, with 10 bases matching TRBD2. V dropped 3 bases and J dropped 8; count of bases not matched to a gene: 5. The CDR3 covers 14 residues. The germline V gene has CDR1 SGHRS and CDR2 YFSETQ. The full variable domain, completed using reference TRBV5-1 and TRBJ2-1, is KAGVTQTPRYLIKTRGQQVTLSCSPISGHRSVSWYQQTPGQGLQFLFEYFSETQRNKGNFPGRFSGRQFSNSRSEMNVSTLELGDSALYLCASSSGTSAYEQFFGPGTRLTVL.

The J gene is TRBJ1-3, the V gene TRBV15; D call uncertain. The V gene lost 1 base and the J gene lost 2 bases, with 12 bases spanning the gap. Germline V gene lookup returns CDR1 LNHNV and CDR2 YYDKDF (reference sequence). This CDR3 spans 16 amino acids. This CDR3 is CATSRALGTPGNTIYF. The CDR3 coding sequence is TGTGCCACCAGCAGAGCGTTGGGAACCCCTGGAAACACCATATATTTT.

This clonotype was counted a few times. At one boundary the junction diverges from the germline segment, which might be a read error. This rearrangement joins TRBV10-3 to TRBJ2-5, with TRBD2 matching 7 bases. The CDR3 extends over 12 amino acids. Germline-derived CDR1 and CDR2 are ENHRY and SYGVKD. The chain's CDR3 is CAISADGGIGHF. The CDR3 DNA reads as TGTGCCATCAGTGCCGACGGGGGGATAGGGCACTTC.

This clonotype was seen ten or more times. The chain links TRBV18 to TRBJ2-1; TRBD2 might be the D (5 bases). The CDR3 has 15 amino acids. The V gene's germline CDR1 is KGHSH and CDR2 LQKENI. V shed 1 base and J shed 3 bases, with 10 bases lying between them. Here the CDR3 reads CASSPLGGNYNEQFF. CDR3 bases: TGTGCCAGCTCACCACTAGGAGGCAACTACAATGAGCAGTTCTTC.

This clonotype has only a few counts. The gene calls are TRBV6-5 and TRBJ2-5, with D perhaps being TRBD1 or TRBD2 (7 bases each). Between the trimmed V and J ends, which lost 1 base and 5 bases, there was a span of 14 bases. The CDR3 loop spans 15 amino acids. Germline lookup yields CDR1 MNHEY and CDR2 SVGAGI. The CDR3, as DNA: TGTGCCAGCAGTTACTTCAACAGGGGAGGGGAGACCCAGTACTTC. As protein: CASSYFNRGGETQYF.

The rearrangement links TRBV10-3 to TRBJ2-2; 9 nucleotides agree with TRBD2. This CDR3 is 19 amino acids long. Germline V gene sequence: CDR1 ENHRY, CDR2 SYGVKD. The V segment lost 0 bases and the J segment 2 bases; nucleotides outside the gene matches: 10. CDR3 sequence reads: CAISESLASGNPNTGELFF. The DNA of the CDR3 is TGTGCCATCAGTGAGTCACTGGCTAGCGGGAATCCAAACACCGGGGAGCTGTTTTTT.

This sequence joins TRBV3-1 and TRBJ1-4; a weak D match, TRBD1 (5 bases). From germline, CDR1 is LGHDT and CDR2 YNNKEL (reference sequence). The V and J ends lost 4 bases and 3 bases respectively, with 9 bases between them. The CDR3 is 14 amino acids. CDR3 nucleotides: TGTGCCAGCAGCCCCAGGGTTTCTAATGAAAAACTGTTTTTT. Protein: CASSPRVSNEKLFF.

As concerns this clonotype: Being one base from a much bigger clone, this may be a read error. The chain recombines TRBV29-1 with TRBJ2-3, with D perhaps given as TRBD1 or TRBD2 (6 bases each). This CDR3 comprises 14 residues. Germline V gives CDR1 SQVTM, CDR2 ANQGSEA. CDR3 region: CGVEGEAGTDTQYF. The CDR3 nucleotides read TGCGGCGTTGAGGGGGAGGCGGGCACAGATACGCAGTATTTT.

This clonotype was counted at least ten times. This chain connects TRBV27 to TRBJ1-1, with 8 positions matching TRBD1. This CDR3 comprises 15 residues. Unmatched junction bases numbered 5, after V lost 5 bases and J lost 0 bases. Germline V CDR1 and CDR2: MNHEY, SMNVEV (reference sequence). The CDR3: CASSPWTGLNTEAFF. The DNA of the CDR3 is TGTGCCAGCAGTCCATGGACAGGGTTGAACACTGAAGCTTTCTTT.

This chain connects TRBV7-9 to TRBJ1-4; 7 bases are shared with TRBD1. The CDR3 totals 14 residues. The germline CDR1 and CDR2 sequences are SEHNR and FQNEAQ (reference sequence). The V gene end was trimmed by 4 bases and the J gene end by 8 bases; junction bases not matched to a gene: 7. The CDR3 region is CASSYKGAREKLFF. DNA for the CDR3: TGTGCCAGCAGCTATAAGGGGGCGCGGGAAAAACTGTTTTTT.

This chain uses TRBV14 with TRBJ1-1; D possibly corresponds to TRBD1 (5 bases). Germline values: CDR1 SGHDN, CDR2 FVKESK. The CDR3 extends over 15 amino acids. V was pared by 1 base and J by 1 base, with 10 bases between. The CDR3 sequence is CASSQARGENTEAFF. The CDR3, as DNA: TGTGCCAGCAGCCAAGCAAGGGGCGAGAACACTGAAGCTTTCTTT. The complete variable domain, with remaining parts taken from reference TRBV14 and TRBJ1-1, reads EAGVTQFPSHSVIEKGQTVTLRCDPISGHDNLYWYRRVMGKEIKFLLHFVKESKQDESGMPNNRFLAERTGGTYSTLKVQPAELEDSGVYFCASSQARGENTEAFFGQGTRLTVV.

In this sample, this clonotype is medium-sized (0.01 to 0.1%). The gene calls are TRBV11-2 and TRBJ2-3; 8 nucleotides match TRBD1. The CDR3 covers 18 residues. Germline CDR1 reads SGHAT; CDR2 reads FQNNGV. The V and J ends lost 5 bases and 1 base, in that order; junction bases with no gene match: 14. In nucleotides, the CDR3 is TGTGCCAGCAGCCGAGACAGGGGATCAGCCCGGGGCACAGATACGCAGTATTTT. Translation: CASSRDRGSARGTDTQYF.

This chain uses TRBV13 with TRBJ2-2, with D perhaps being TRBD1 or TRBD2 (5 bases each). Trimming took 5 bases from V and 7 from J, leaving 5 bases between them. The germline gives CDR1 PRHDT, CDR2 FYEKMQ (reference sequence). The CDR3 sequence is 11 residues long. CDR3 loop: CASSGGGELFF. CDR3 sequence (DNA): TGTGCCAGCAGCGGGGGCGGGGAGCTGTTTTTT.

The chain uses TRBV2 and TRBJ2-1, with 12 bases aligning to TRBD2. This CDR3 contains 17 residues. The germline V gene encodes CDR1 SNHLY and CDR2 FYNNEI. The trim removed 4 bases at V and 0 bases at J, leaving 4 bases unmatched. The CDR3 DNA sequence: TGTGCCAGCAGTGTTCGGACTAGCGGGGACTCCTACAATGAGCAGTTCTTC. Its translation: CASSVRTSGDSYNEQFF.

This chain uses TRBV9 with TRBJ2-1; 7 bases agree with TRBD1. The V segment lost 0 bases and the J segment 5 bases; nucleotides outside the gene matches: 5. The length of the CDR3 is 15 residues. The V gene's germline CDR1 is SGDLS and CDR2 YYNGEE. The CDR3 region is CASSVEEGANNEQFF. The CDR3 coding sequence is TGTGCCAGCAGCGTAGAAGAGGGGGCCAACAATGAGCAGTTCTTC.

This clonotype was observed many times. The CDR3 DNA reads TGCAGTGCTAGCACGACTAGCGGTACAGATACGCAGTATTTT. This translates into CSASTTSGTDTQYF. The chain has TRBV20-1 and TRBJ2-3; 9 bases line up with TRBD2. There are 14 residues in the CDR3. With 3 bases clipped from V and 3 bases from J, the junction kept 4 bases outside the gene matches. Germline-derived CDR1 and CDR2 are DFQATT and SNEGSKA (reference sequence).

This clonotype was seen a few times. The chain employs TRBV20-1 and TRBJ2-4, with 13 bases identical to TRBD2. The CDR3 sequence is 15 residues long. J lost 8 bases, V lost 2 bases, and 6 bases had no gene match. CDR1 and CDR2 (germline): DFQATT, SNEGSKA (reference sequence). The CDR3 nucleotides are TGCAGTGCTAGAAGGACTAGCGGGAGTATGGACATTCAGTACTTC. The encoded protein is CSARRTSGSMDIQYF.

This clonotype was seen ten or more times. J is TRBJ1-2 and V is TRBV7-8, with 7 bases that match TRBD1. Trimming removed 5 bases from V and 6 bases from J; junction bases left unmatched: 9. Germline V gene data show CDR1 as SGHVS and CDR2 as FQNEAQ. The CDR3 totals 14 residues. This chain's CDR3 is CASSHRDRYHGYTF. The CDR3 DNA follows: TGTGCCAGCAGCCACAGGGACAGATACCATGGCTACACCTTC.

This clonotype came up many times. This chain's CDR3 is CASSGLGQTFTDTQYF. For the CDR3, the DNA is TGTGCCAGCAGTGGCCTAGGACAAACTTTCACAGATACGCAGTATTTT. The rearrangement joins TRBV6-1 to TRBJ2-3; tentatively, D is TRBD1 (5 bases). The CDR3 is made up of 16 amino acids. Trimming took 4 bases from V and 2 from J, leaving 16 bases between them. The germline gives CDR1 MNHNS, CDR2 SASEGT.